Detailed here is one T cell receptor beta chain. Its antigen remains unidentified. No much larger clonotype is one base removed from it; base qualities were not supplied. The data stem from a study of cytomegalovirus exposure and HLA in healthy donors (dated by TCRdb to about 2017). The study in broad terms: An earlier analysis of 587 of the donors reported approximately 290 Gb of sequence data and 100 million to 140 million unique TCR beta sequences from around 200 million T cells. The study aimed to test whether cataloging public T cell receptors could reveal signatures of past pathogen exposure. To study patterns of TCR occurrence, a later analysis re-analyzed previously published TCR beta repertoires from 500 to 850 donors and added high-resolution HLA genotyping. Around 320 gigabases of sequencing data and tens of millions of unique TCR sequences were included in an early release covering about 700 HLA-typed donors. Donor age, sex, ethnicity and CMV serostatus were compiled together with the repertoire data. The study profiled the T cell repertoires of about 720 subjects by immunosequencing and related them to cytomegalovirus serostatus. Of the roughly 430 genotyped donors, about 84% fell in the genetic ancestry cluster associated with self-reported Caucasian donors. Several DR-DQ haplotypes were handled as single units for association and clustering, since linkage in the cohort was strong. A later genetic analysis used genome-wide SNP genotypes for about 60% of the 666 donors, treating that subset as a discovery cohort. Typing coverage differed by locus: A, B, C, DRB1 and DQB1 were typed in roughly 620-630 donors, DQA1 in 500 to 550, DPA1 in around 600, and DPB1 in roughly 470. All discovery cohort repertoires had been generated using a single sequencing platform. HLA typing included class I and class II loci at four-digit resolution. In addition to the first cohort of 650 to 750 subjects, a separate validation cohort of about 120 different subjects was used. To predict cytomegalovirus infection status, the study brought together high-throughput TCR immunosequencing, statistical association of individual TCRs with disease status, and machine learning. Rather than using new phenotypic data, the later analysis identified candidate immune exposures from TCR beta sequences and from how often those sequences occurred across donors. To decide whether each TCR beta V gene segment behaved as functional or pseudogenic, an earlier analysis of approximately 620 of the donors relied on high-throughput TCR beta sequencing. Among about 400 genotyped donors of the cohort, an average of about 220,000 unique TCR beta nucleotide sequences was sequenced per donor, of which 15% to 20% were non-productive. The full study reports these points: In a later genetic analysis, a missense DCLRE1C variant was associated with V-gene and J-gene trimming of TCR beta chains, and the association was replicated in an independent cohort. At a false discovery rate of 0.05, a later analysis linked around 17,000 TCR beta sequences to specific HLA alleles. In the study, about 150 TCR beta chains were listed as associated with cytomegalovirus. This cohort had only TCR beta chains sequenced, and the lack of alpha or paired-chain data limited which features could be detected. A few of the identified cytomegalovirus-associated TCR beta chains were confirmed in vitro to be specific for cytomegalovirus antigens. A further reported finding was that TCR beta sequences accurately predicted the HLA-A and HLA-B alleles for most subjects in the first cohort. Most TCR sequences were observed very rarely across donors, whereas some public TCRs were present in many individuals. According to a later analysis, TCR association rates differed among HLA loci, with DRB1 alleles showing the most associated TCRs and HLA-C alleles showing the fewest. According to a later genetic analysis, donors in an Asian-associated ancestry cluster had fewer N-insertions in productive TCRs than the approximately 700-donor mean. Immune exposure information for the cohort was limited to CMV serostatus. The authors suggested that the approach could potentially be generalized to other disease states and immunological phenotypes. Strong co-occurrence of HLA alleles, especially DR and DQ, made assigning TCR associations to individual alleles difficult. A later analysis found that most CMV-associated TCR beta chains appeared HLA-restricted, with HLA associations seemingly driven largely by CMV exposure. According to a later analysis, parvovirus B19, influenza, CMV and Epstein-Barr virus appeared linked to several top co-occurrence clusters. A later analysis found that HLA-associated TCR beta chains were more clonally expanded and had lower generation probabilities than equally common non-associated chains. Correlated functional status among segregating V segments might be attributable to linkage disequilibrium, but an unknown experimental factor could not be ruled out. Some IMGT-functional V segments, including TRBV6-2 and TRBV6-3, could not be distinguished by the 87-base-pair reads and were therefore excluded. The presence/absence analyses assumed that sequencing depth was roughly uniform across donors, and that assumption may not be true. Cytomegalovirus status was reported to be diagnosed by the classifier with high specificity and sensitivity in both the original and validation cohorts. A cluster of highly shared sequence variants was judged likely to be a technical artifact of the sequencing pipeline. Because counts were too low, about 15 rarely observed V segments, including chromosome 9 orphons, were left out of the earlier analysis of about 500 of the donors. Broadly in line with IMGT annotations, most TCR beta V segments showed up in productive rearrangements about 87% or about 30% of the time in an earlier analysis of approximately 600 of the donors. Because HLA typing was unavailable for some donors at each locus, only the typed subset was used in association tests.

The cohort consisted of 600 to 750 healthy bone marrow donors. At the time of sampling, all cohort members were nominally healthy, though unrecorded immune exposures were likely present. The donor tested CMV seronegative and was one of the 352 seronegative cohort members. A peripheral blood sample was collected from each donor, and TCR beta sequencing was performed on peripheral blood mononuclear cells. Genomic DNA extraction from the blood cell samples was performed with the Qiagen DNeasy Blood Extraction Kit. Library construction relied on the immunoSEQ multiplex PCR assay. For the multiplex PCR, a mixture combining 60 forward primers for TCR Vbeta segments and 13 reverse primers for TCR Jbeta segments was used. The CDR3 region of rearranged TCR beta genes was amplified from genomic DNA by a multiplex PCR assay. The Illumina HiSeq System was used to sequence the amplified TCR beta libraries as 87-base-pair reads. As for the authors' bioinformatics: Across the roughly 640 repertoires, a later analysis counted roughly 77 million unique TCR beta chains, roughly 11 million of which were shared by at least two donors. To remove PCR and sequencing errors, raw reads were error-corrected and collapsed into unique sequences using a nearest-neighbor algorithm that merged closely related sequences. V, D and J gene segments were assigned by aligning CDR3 sequences to IMGT reference sequences. Each retained sequence needed at least a six-nucleotide match to both a V gene segment and a J gene segment. A rearrangement was called productive if the CDR3 had no stop codons and remained in frame with V and J, and every other rearrangement was called non-productive. CDR3 was defined by IMGT convention, running from the second conserved V-encoded cysteine to the conserved J-encoded phenylalanine. The earlier analysis of approximately 500 of the donors excluded sequences that lacked an unambiguous match to a single V gene segment. An earlier analysis of about 590 of the donors classified V segments as functional when productive rearrangements were above 56.7% and as segregating when the standard deviation between donors was above 5%. A statistical classification framework was developed to diagnose cytomegalovirus status using the catalog of TCR beta chain sequences. A later analysis assigned V and J genes by comparing TCR nucleotide sequences with IMGT/GENE-DB human TR gene sequences. A later analysis assigned CDR3 sequences and most-parsimonious VDJ recombination scenarios with the TCRdist pipeline. In a later analysis, each TCR beta chain was defined by its CDR3 amino acid sequence together with its V-gene family, and reads lacking a unique V-gene family were excluded. A later analysis removed 592 highly shared, low-generation-probability nucleotide sequences to deal with suspected cross-contamination and a sequencing artifact. In a later analysis, a clonal expansion index for each public chain was calculated from normalized within-repertoire ranks of inferred template counts. In a later analysis, generation probabilities were computed with a VDJ recombination model fitted to out-of-frame rearrangements, and the resulting probabilities were checked against IGoR. A later analysis scored TCR-TCR, TCR-HLA and TCR-CMV co-occurrence with hypergeometric tests, applying a repertoire-size bias correction to TCR pairs. In a later analysis, false discovery rates were estimated by permuting HLA or CMV assignments 20 times. In a later analysis, co-occurring TCRs were grouped using DBSCAN, with TCRdist sequence similarity added in when clustering inside HLA-allele-positive subsets. Co-occurrence clustering excluded repertoires with fewer than 30,000 or more than 120,000 public chains, plus five with anomalous nucleotide sharing. TCRdb stores this immuneACCESS table with in-frame sequences only. Part of the clones is absent; in the studies checked, under half of the shortfall reflects unresolved V genes, and no reason is known for the rest. That table supplies the V and J calls and clone size; D and trimming were determined from the DNA. Within this sample are about 180,000 clones, with over 60% of them counted one time only. The ten largest clones add up to around 1.5% of the sample.

V and J are truncated by 1 base and 4 bases respectively, leaving an intervening sequence of 12 bases. The CDR3 goes from the cysteine to the phenylalanine over 15 residues. The sequence is cut down to CDR3 DNA, 45 bases in frame from base 1. Looking up the germline V gene (reference sequence) yields CDR1 SGHKS and CDR2 YYEKEE. This chain is built from TRBV5-5 and TRBJ1-3, with an unclear D gene assignment. The sequenced sample was PBMCs. This receptor was obtained from a man in his late teens or twenties in good health and CMV-seronegative. The nucleotide sequence reads as follows: TGTGCCAGCAGCTTGTACGTTGGCCCCGGAAACACCATATATTTT. Its coded protein is CASSLYVGPGNTIYF.